The 3 T cell receptor beta chains in this list originate from one sample, sequenced in a study of tumor-infiltrating lymphocytes in localized non-small cell lung cancer. Data came from immunoSEQ multiplex PCR; TCRdb stores just in-frame clones and leaves some out. The repertoire holds about 7,100 clones, with around 77% as singletons. Sequenced material: uninvolved lung tissue not adjacent to the tumor. The receptor source for this set is a human donor with non-small cell lung cancer.

The chain links TRBV29-1 to TRBJ1-1, with D unclear. The V gene's germline CDR1 is SQVTM and CDR2 ANQGSEA. Trimming took 0 bases from V and 0 from J, leaving 5 bases between them. This CDR3 spans 13 amino acids. The CDR3 sequence is CSVEDLLNTEAFF. The CDR3 bases are TGCAGCGTTGAAGATCTATTGAACACTGAAGCTTTCTTT. Complete variable domain (other parts from reference TRBV29-1 and TRBJ1-1): SAVISQKPSRDICQRGTSLTIQCQVDSQVTMMFWYRQQPGQSLTLIATANQGSEATYESGFVIDKFPISRPNLTFSTLTVSNMSPEDSSIYLCSVEDLLNTEAFFGQGTRLTVV.

The chain links TRBV5-4 to TRBJ2-1; D not resolved. Germline CDR1 and CDR2: SGHNT and YYREEE (reference sequence). V lost 7 bases and J 5 bases, leaving 16 bases between the germline ends. This CDR3 contains 14 residues. DNA of the CDR3: TGTGCCAGCCGGACCTTTCTGCTGGACAATGAGCAGTTCTTC. Translation gives CASRTFLLDNEQFF. Variable domain in full (rest from reference TRBV5-4 and TRBJ2-1): ETGVTQSPTHLIKTRGQQVTLRCSSQSGHNTVSWYQQALGQGPQFIFQYYREEENGRGNFPPRFSGLQFPNYSSELNVNALELDDSALYLCASRTFLLDNEQFFGPGTRLTVL.

The V and J genes are TRBV7-2 and TRBJ2-7, with TRBD1 matching 11 bases. The V segment lost 4 bases and the J segment 7 bases; nucleotides outside the gene matches: 6. There are 14 residues in the CDR3. Germline V gene data show CDR1 as SGHTA and CDR2 as FQGNSA. DNA for the CDR3: TGTGCCAGCAGCTCCGGACAGGGGGCTAGAGAGCAGTACTTC. Amino acid sequence: CASSSGQGAREQYF.